The table lists the clone carrying this T cell receptor beta chain with many counts. This specimen comes from a study of blood T cell repertoires in COVID-19. Assay: immunoSEQ multiplex PCR; the TCRdb copy retains only in-frame clones and omits some. The repertoire consists of over 120,000 clones, with over 70% occurring once and the leading ten covering about 40%. The CDR3 has 17 residues. The V gene's germline CDR1 is SGHAT and CDR2 FQNNGV. V dropped 0 bases and J dropped 2; count of bases not matched to a gene: 5. The rearrangement joins TRBV11-2 to TRBJ2-5; 11 nucleotides line up with TRBD2. The sequenced sample consisted of peripheral blood. The TCR comes from a human donor in a cohort sampled during active COVID-19. CDR3 protein: CASSLDPPSGGQETQYF. CDR3 nucleotides: TGTGCCAGCAGCTTAGATCCGCCTAGCGGGGGGCAAGAGACCCAGTACTTC. Full variable domain (missing parts from reference TRBV11-2 and TRBJ2-5): EAGVAQSPRYKIIEKRQSVAFWCNPISGHATLYWYQQILGQGPKLLIQFQNNGVVDDSQLPKDRFSAERLKGVDSTLKIQPAKLEDSAVYLCASSLDPPSGGQETQYFGPGTRLLVL.